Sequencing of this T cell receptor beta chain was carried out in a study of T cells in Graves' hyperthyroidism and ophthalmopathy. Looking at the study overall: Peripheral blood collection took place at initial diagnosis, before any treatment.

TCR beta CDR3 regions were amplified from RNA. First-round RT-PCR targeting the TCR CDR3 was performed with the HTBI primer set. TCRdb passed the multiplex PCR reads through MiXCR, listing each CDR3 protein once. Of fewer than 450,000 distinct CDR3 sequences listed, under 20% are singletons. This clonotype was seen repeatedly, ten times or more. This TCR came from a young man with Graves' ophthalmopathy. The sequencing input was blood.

CDR3 sequence (DNA): TGTGCCAGCAGTGAAGTGTTAGCGGGGGGCCAAGAGACCCAGTACTTC. This encodes CASSEVLAGGQETQYF. The chain uses TRBV2 and TRBJ2-5; 10 bases line up with TRBD2. Trimming cost V 1 base and J 1 base; bases outside gene matches: 3. Germline V gene sequence: CDR1 SNHLY, CDR2 FYNNEI. The CDR3 runs to 16 residues.